This TCR beta chain was captured by sequencing in a study of shared clonotypes between healthy human individuals. The CDR3 runs 16 residues. Germline V gene lookup returns CDR1 MGHDK and CDR2 SYGVNS. With V trimmed by 3 bases and J by 0 bases, 3 bases remained unmatched. The method was immunoSEQ multiplex PCR; TCRdb's version includes in-frame clones alone and lacks a portion of them. The sample has about 700,000 clones, around 67% seen once. V usage is TRBV25-1 and J usage is TRBJ2-3; 10 positions match TRBD2. The sequenced sample consisted of memory CD4+ T cells sorted from blood. Sample subset: CD45RA-negative fraction. The receptor's source is a woman in her 30s in good health. The CDR3 loop is CASSDTSGASTDTQYF. The CDR3 nucleotides are TGTGCCAGCAGTGATACTAGCGGGGCTAGCACAGATACGCAGTATTTT.